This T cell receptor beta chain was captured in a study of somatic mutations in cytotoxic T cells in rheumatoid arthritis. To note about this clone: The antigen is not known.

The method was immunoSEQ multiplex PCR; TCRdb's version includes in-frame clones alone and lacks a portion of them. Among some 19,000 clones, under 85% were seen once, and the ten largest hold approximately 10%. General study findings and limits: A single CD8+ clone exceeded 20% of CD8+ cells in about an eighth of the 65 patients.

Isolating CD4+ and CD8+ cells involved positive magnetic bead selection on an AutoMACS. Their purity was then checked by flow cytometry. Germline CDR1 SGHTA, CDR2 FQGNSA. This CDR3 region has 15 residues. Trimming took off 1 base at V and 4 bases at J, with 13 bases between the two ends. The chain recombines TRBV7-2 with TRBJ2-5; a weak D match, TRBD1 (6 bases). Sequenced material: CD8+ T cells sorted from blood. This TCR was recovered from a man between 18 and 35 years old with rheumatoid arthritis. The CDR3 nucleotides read TGTGCCAGCAGCTTAGTGGCCAGGGGTACAGAGACCCAGTACTTC. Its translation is CASSLVARGTETQYF.